This T cell receptor (beta chain) was captured by sequencing in a study of human T cells and chemical hapten exposure. TCRdb used MiXCR to reprocess the RACE reads, holding one entry per CDR3 protein. Of 180,000 or so distinct CDR3 sequences listed, about 14% are singletons. The germline CDR1 and CDR2 sequences are SGHTS and YDEGEE. The CDR3 totals 13 residues. The V and J ends lost 1 base and 7 bases respectively, with 12 bases between them. Time point specified: patch test 1, 2 weeks after DPC sensitization. The treatment here: therapeutic diphenylcyclopropenone sensitization with weekly scalp DPC. Blood, whole and unfractionated, served as the source for total RNA extraction.

The sequence came from a woman aged 25 to 39 with alopecia areata. Some clones in this sample may be carry-over from other donors' samples. The genes are TRBV5-8 and TRBJ2-7; the D gene is possibly TRBD2 (5 bases). This material consisted of whole blood, taken in connection with sensitization to the hapten diphenylcyclopropenone (DPC). The CDR3 is CASSLLRGGEQYF. Written as DNA, the CDR3 is TGTGCCAGCAGCTTGCTTCGTGGCGGGGAGCAGTACTTC.